This TCR beta chain was recovered during a study of Graves' ophthalmopathy and Graves' hyperthyroidism. Study-wide results and limits: Ophthalmopathy progression was predicted by the model at just over 70% sensitivity and less than 75% specificity. Distinction of ophthalmopathy from stable hyperthyroidism by a 13-signature model reached approximately 90% sensitivity and 75% to 83% specificity.

At least ten counts were recorded for this clonotype. Its specificity is not known. The V gene's germline CDR1 is SNHLY and CDR2 FYNNEI. The CDR3 contains 13 residues. Trimming stripped 6 bases from V and 5 bases from J, with 14 bases between. The authors amplified TCR beta CDR3 regions, and they did so from RNA transcripts for repertoire sequencing. RT-PCR in the first round used HTBI primers; a second-round multiplex PCR followed. TCRdb re-analysed the multiplex PCR reads in MiXCR, keeping a single row per CDR3 protein. This sample has around 400,000 distinct CDR3 sequences, with about a sixth found just once.

Material: peripheral blood. This sequence joins TRBV2 and TRBJ2-7; D is possibly TRBD2 (6 bases). This TCR came from a woman aged 18 to 35 with Graves' ophthalmopathy. CDR3 DNA sequence: TGTGCCAGCAGCGCGGGACCGCGTCACGAGCAGTACTTC. Amino acids: CASSAGPRHEQYF.